The present TCR beta chain was sequenced within a study of T cells after yellow fever vaccination. Study as a whole: Each low-cell-number fraction was prepared by means of SMART-Seq v4 Ultra Low Input. Study findings and constraints: At under 97% for CD4 and just over 85% for CD8, most primary-vaccination clones showed up again after the booster.

This clonotype was recorded a few times. Its antigen remains unidentified. The germline V gene has CDR1 SSHAT and CDR2 FNYEAQ (reference sequence). The CDR3 totals 13 residues. Trimming shortened V by 7 bases and J by 5 bases, and 14 bases separated the two germline ends. UMIs and a universal primer site were added when TCR cDNA was made by 5'RACE template switching. TCRdb recomputed calls from the 5' RACE reads with MiXCR, one row per CDR3 protein. Among 500,000 to 650,000 distinct CDR3 sequences, roughly a sixth were seen once, and the ten largest hold roughly 17%. The TCR comes from a man between 18 and 29 years old who received the YFV17D yellow fever vaccine. Sample: PBMCs, taken 5 days after the first yellow fever vaccination. The J gene is TRBJ2-5, the V gene TRBV7-7; D gene uncertain. The CDR3 spells CASTSMPGETQYF. The CDR3 coding sequence is TGTGCCAGCACCAGTATGCCCGGGGAGACCCAGTACTTC.